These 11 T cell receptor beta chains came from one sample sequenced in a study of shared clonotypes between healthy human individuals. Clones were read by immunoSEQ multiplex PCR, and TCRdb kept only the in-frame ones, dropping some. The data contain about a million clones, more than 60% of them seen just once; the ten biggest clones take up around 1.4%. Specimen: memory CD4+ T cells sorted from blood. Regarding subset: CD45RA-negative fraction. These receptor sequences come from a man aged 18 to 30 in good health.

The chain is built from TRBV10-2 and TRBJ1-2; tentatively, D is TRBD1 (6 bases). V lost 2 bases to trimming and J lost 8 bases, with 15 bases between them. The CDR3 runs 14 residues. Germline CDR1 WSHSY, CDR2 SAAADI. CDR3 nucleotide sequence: TGCGCCAGCAGTGAGAGACAGGCTTACGCCGGCTACACCTTC. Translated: CASSERQAYAGYTF.

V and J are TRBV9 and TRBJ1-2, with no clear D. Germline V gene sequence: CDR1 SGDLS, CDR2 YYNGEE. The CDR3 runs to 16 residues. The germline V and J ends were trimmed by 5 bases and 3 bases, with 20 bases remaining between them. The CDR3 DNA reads TGTGCCAGCAGTCAAGTAGTAGGAGGGAAGGACTATGGCTACACCTTC. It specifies CASSQVVGGKDYGYTF.

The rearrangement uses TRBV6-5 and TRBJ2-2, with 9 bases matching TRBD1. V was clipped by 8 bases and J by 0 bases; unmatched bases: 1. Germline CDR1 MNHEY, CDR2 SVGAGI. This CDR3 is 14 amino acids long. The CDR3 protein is CASRDRANTGELFF. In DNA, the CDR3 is TGTGCCAGCCGGGACAGGGCGAACACCGGGGAGCTGTTTTTT.

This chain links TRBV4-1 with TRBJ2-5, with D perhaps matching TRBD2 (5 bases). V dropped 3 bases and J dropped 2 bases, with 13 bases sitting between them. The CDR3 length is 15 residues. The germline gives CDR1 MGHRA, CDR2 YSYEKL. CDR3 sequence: CASSHEGEMQETQYF. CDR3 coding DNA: TGCGCCAGCAGCCATGAGGGAGAGATGCAAGAGACCCAGTACTTC.

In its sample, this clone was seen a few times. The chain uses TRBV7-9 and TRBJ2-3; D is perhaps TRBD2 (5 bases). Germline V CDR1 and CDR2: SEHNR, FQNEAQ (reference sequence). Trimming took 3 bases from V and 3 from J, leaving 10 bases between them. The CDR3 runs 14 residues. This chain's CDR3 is CASSFEGRTDTQYF. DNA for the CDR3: TGTGCCAGCAGCTTCGAGGGTCGAACAGATACGCAGTATTTT.

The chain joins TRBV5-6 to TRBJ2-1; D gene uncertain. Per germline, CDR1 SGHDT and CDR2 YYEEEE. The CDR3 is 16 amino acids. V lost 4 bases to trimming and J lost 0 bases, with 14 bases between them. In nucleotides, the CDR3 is TGTGCCAGCAGCCCCGAAGGACGCCTCTCCTACAATGAGCAGTTCTTC. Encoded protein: CASSPEGRLSYNEQFF.

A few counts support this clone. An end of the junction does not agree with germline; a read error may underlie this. In DNA, the CDR3 is TGTGCCAGCAGTGCAGGAATTGCCCAGTCTTTC. As protein: CASSAGIAQSF. The chain employs TRBV2 and TRBJ2-4; D call uncertain. The length of the CDR3 is 11 residues. Germline CDR1 reads SNHLY; CDR2 reads FYNNEI.

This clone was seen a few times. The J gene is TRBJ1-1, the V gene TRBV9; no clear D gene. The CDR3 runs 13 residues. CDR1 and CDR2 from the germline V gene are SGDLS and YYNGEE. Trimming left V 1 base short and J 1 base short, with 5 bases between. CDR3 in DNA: TGTGCCAGCAGCGTAATGGAGAACACTGAAGCTTTCTTT. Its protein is CASSVMENTEAFF.

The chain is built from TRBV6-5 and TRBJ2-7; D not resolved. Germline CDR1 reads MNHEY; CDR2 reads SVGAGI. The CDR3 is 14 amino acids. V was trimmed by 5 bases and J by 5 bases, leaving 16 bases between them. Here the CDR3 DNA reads TGTGCCAGCAGTCGAGGCCCCCGAGTAAACGAGCAGTACTTC. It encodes CASSRGPRVNEQYF.

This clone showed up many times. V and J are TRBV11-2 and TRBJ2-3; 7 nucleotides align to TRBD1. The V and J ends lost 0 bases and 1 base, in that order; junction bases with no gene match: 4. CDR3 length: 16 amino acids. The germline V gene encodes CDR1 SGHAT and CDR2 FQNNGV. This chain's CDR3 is CASSLDPGGGTDTQYF. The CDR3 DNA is TGTGCCAGCAGCTTAGATCCAGGGGGAGGCACAGATACGCAGTATTTT.

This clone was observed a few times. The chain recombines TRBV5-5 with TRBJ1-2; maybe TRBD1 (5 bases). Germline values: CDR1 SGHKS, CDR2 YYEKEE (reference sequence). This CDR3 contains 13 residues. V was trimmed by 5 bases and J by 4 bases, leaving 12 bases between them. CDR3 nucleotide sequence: TGTGCCAGCAGAGTTGACAGAATCTATGGCTACACCTTC. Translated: CASRVDRIYGYTF.